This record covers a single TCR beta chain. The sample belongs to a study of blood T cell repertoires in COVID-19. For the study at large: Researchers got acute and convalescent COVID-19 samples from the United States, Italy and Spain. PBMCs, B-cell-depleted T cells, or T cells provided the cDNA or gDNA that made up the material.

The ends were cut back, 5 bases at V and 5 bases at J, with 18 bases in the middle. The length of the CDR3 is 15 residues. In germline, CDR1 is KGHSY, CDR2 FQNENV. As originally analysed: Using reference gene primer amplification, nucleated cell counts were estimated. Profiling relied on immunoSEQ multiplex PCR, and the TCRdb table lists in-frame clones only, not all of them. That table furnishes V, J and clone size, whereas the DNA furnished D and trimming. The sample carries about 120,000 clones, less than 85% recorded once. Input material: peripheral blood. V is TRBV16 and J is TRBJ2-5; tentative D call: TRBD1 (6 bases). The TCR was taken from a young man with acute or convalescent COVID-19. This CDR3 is CASSWNAGASETQYF. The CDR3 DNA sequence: TGTGCCAGCAGCTGGAATGCAGGGGCGTCGGAGACCCAGTACTTC. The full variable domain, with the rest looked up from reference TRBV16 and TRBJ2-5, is GEEVAQTPKHLVRGEGQKAKLYCAPIKGHSYVFWYQQVLKNEFKFLISFQNENVFDETGMPKERFSAKCLPNSPCSLEIQATKLEDSAVYFCASSWNAGASETQYFGPGTRLLVL.